Here is one TCR beta chain with its context. The antigen is not known. The data derive from a study of T cell responses to AZD1222 COVID-19 vaccine. Whole-study context: The study pooled second doses at about 4 or about 12 weeks. Study-wide results and caveats: The breadth and depth of Spike-specific TCRs increased once two AZD1222 doses had been given. Among vaccine-associated CD4 TCRs, coverage spanned spike, with dominance at 160-218 and 743-854. Nearly half of spike-specific TCRs reportedly go after variant regions that carry no mutations.

Some clones are missing from TCRdb's copy, which holds only in-frame ones; the method was immunoSEQ multiplex PCR. This sample has fewer than 150,000 clones, with about nine tenths found just once. Trimming pared 5 bases from V and 3 bases from J, leaving 7 bases between. CDR1 is KGHSH, CDR2 LQKENI, per germline. The CDR3 totals 13 residues. This specimen consisted of peripheral blood, obtained on day 0 of AZD1222 vaccination. V is TRBV18 and J is TRBJ1-4; unclear D gene. The receptor comes from an adult in good health. For the CDR3, the DNA is TGTGCCAGCTCATCGGACTCTAATGAAAAACTGTTTTTT. Its protein is CASSSDSNEKLFF.